The rows below give T cell receptor beta chains drawn from one sample of a study of cytomegalovirus exposure and HLA in healthy donors. Here immunoSEQ multiplex PCR was the method, and the copy in TCRdb shows in-frame clones only, minus some. Of fewer than 250,000 clones listed, roughly 80% are singletons. Sequencing used PBMCs. The source is a man between 40 and 49 years old in good health and CMV-seronegative. The CDR3 runs from the conserved cysteine through the conserved F or W. A D gene is named only where the DNA matches it firmly. The size of a clone is reported for some rows only, either as once, few or many, or as a class for expanded clones.

clone size | D gene | J gene | V gene | CDR3 protein | CDR3 DNA
few | . | TRBJ1-5 | TRBV18 | CASSPRQDSNQPQHF | TGTGCCAGCTCACCACGGCAGGATAGCAATCAGCCCCAGCATTTT
few | . | TRBJ2-7 | TRBV5-1 | CASSAGTLYYEQYF | TGCGCCAGCAGTGCCGGGACACTATACTACGAGCAGTACTTC
. | TRBD1 | TRBJ1-1 | TRBV2 | CATQDRVYTEAFF | TGTGCCACCCAGGACAGGGTTTACACTGAAGCTTTCTTT
few | . | TRBJ2-7 | TRBV4-1 | CASSLRTESYEQYF | TGCGCCAGCAGCCTGCGGACAGAGTCCTACGAGCAGTACTTC
. | . | TRBJ1-2 | TRBV29-1 | CSVFPTQNRDKNYGYTF | TGCAGCGTTTTCCCGACCCAAAACAGGGACAAAAACTATGGCTACACCTTC
. | TRBD1 | TRBJ2-1 | TRBV5-1 | CASSLGQGLNEQFF | TGCGCCAGCAGCTTGGGACAGGGTTTGAATGAGCAGTTCTTC
. | . | TRBJ2-5 | TRBV5-4 | CASSWGREETQYF | TGTGCCAGCAGCTGGGGGCGGGAAGAGACCCAGTACTTC
. | TRBD2 | TRBJ2-3 | TRBV27 | CASSLSATLAGGRNTQYF | TGTGCCAGCAGTTTATCGGCGACTCTGGCGGGAGGAAGAAATACGCAGTATTTT
. | TRBD2 | TRBJ2-5 | TRBV9 | CASSVVRGASGTQETQYF | TGTGCCAGCAGCGTAGTAAGGGGGGCTAGCGGGACCCAAGAGACCCAGTACTTC
once | TRBD1 | TRBJ2-7 | TRBV7-9 | CAIQGAIIDEQYF | TGTGCCATCCAGGGGGCTATCATAGACGAGCAGTACTTC
. | . | TRBJ1-2 | TRBV9 | CASSVDSNYGYTF | TGTGCCAGCAGCGTAGACAGTAACTATGGCTACACCTTC
. | . | TRBJ2-7 | TRBV4-3 | CASSQDYTGQRWGYEQYF | TGCGCCAGCAGCCAAGATTACACAGGACAACGATGGGGCTACGAGCAGTACTTC
. | TRBD1 | TRBJ1-1 | TRBV4-2 | CASSQENTRGPTEAFF | TGTGCCAGCAGCCAAGAAAACACAAGGGGGCCCACTGAAGCTTTCTTT
. | TRBD2 | TRBJ2-7 | TRBV27 | CASSSRTSGSYEQYF | TGTGCCAGCAGTTCAAGGACTAGCGGTTCCTACGAGCAGTACTTC
. | TRBD1 | TRBJ2-1 | TRBV5-4 | CASSHRGQGSSYNEQFF | TGTGCCAGCAGCCACCGGGGACAGGGAAGCTCCTACAATGAGCAGTTCTTC
. | . | TRBJ2-3 | TRBV5-6 | CASSFGRDLDTQYF | TGTGCCAGCAGCTTTGGCAGGGACTTAGATACGCAGTATTTT
. | TRBD2 | TRBJ2-7 | TRBV18 | CASSPPSLAGTYEQYF | TGTGCCAGCTCACCACCGTCTCTAGCGGGGACCTACGAGCAGTACTTC
. | TRBD1 | TRBJ1-1 | TRBV9 | CASTTDRVATEAFF | TGTGCCAGCACCACGGACAGGGTGGCCACTGAAGCTTTCTTT
. | . | TRBJ2-1 | TRBV7-2 | CASANNEQFF | TGTGCCAGCGCGAACAATGAGCAGTTCTTC
. | TRBD1 | TRBJ1-2 | TRBV5-1 | CASSSQGAEYGYTF | TGCGCCAGCAGTTCTCAGGGGGCAGAATATGGCTACACCTTC